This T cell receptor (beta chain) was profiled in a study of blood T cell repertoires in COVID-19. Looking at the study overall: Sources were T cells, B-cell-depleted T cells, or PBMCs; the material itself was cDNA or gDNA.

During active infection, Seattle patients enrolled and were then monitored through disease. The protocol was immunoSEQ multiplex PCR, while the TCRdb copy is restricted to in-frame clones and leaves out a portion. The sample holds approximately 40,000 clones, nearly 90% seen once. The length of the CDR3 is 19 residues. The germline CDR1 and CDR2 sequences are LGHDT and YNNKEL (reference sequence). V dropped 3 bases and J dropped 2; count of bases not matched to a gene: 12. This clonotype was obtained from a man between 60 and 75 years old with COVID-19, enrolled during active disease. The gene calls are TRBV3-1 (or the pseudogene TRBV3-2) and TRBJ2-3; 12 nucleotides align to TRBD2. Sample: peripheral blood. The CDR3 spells CASSHTLAGGSGFTDTQYF. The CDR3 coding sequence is TGTGCCAGCAGCCATACACTAGCGGGAGGATCCGGTTTCACAGATACGCAGTATTTT.